These T cell receptor beta chains were read from a single sample in a study of blood T cell repertoires in COVID-19. Method: immunoSEQ multiplex PCR; TCRdb's copy keeps in-frame clones and lacks some. The sample carries around 190,000 clones, 75% to 85% recorded once. Sequencing input: PBMCs or T cells enriched from blood (not recorded which). These receptors came from a man in his forties who had recovered from COVID-19. Both conserved end residues are part of each CDR3. D genes are given only for firm matches. Not all rows give a size; the values are once, few, many and, for expanded clones, a class.

clone size	J gene	V gene	D gene	CDR3 DNA	CDR3 protein
NA	TRBJ2-6	TRBV11-2	NA	TGTGCCAGCAGCTTAAACAGGGCCGGGGCCAACGTCCTGACTTTC	CASSLNRAGANVLTF
NA	TRBJ1-4	TRBV5-1	NA	TGCGCCAGCAGCCTGGGAAGAGAGCTAACTAATGAAAAACTGTTTTTT	CASSLGRELTNEKLFF
NA	TRBJ1-1	TRBV6-5	NA	TGTGCCAGCAGTTTTTCATCGAACACTGAAGCTTTCTTT	CASSFSSNTEAFF
NA	TRBJ2-3	TRBV7-6	NA	TGTGCCAGCAGCCCACCCTCGGCCGGAGGGGATACGCAGTATTTT	CASSPPSAGGDTQYF
NA	TRBJ2-5	TRBV9	TRBD1	TGTGCCAGCAGCGCTAGAGCAGGGGGTATAGAGACCCAGTACTTC	CASSARAGGIETQYF
NA	TRBJ2-1	TRBV7-9	NA	TGTGCCAGCAGCGGACGGGAACACTACAATGAGCAGTTCTTC	CASSGREHYNEQFF
NA	TRBJ2-7	TRBV7-2	TRBD2	TGTGCCAGCAGTAGGACTAGCGGTTCCTACGAGCAGTACTTC	CASSRTSGSYEQYF
NA	TRBJ2-1	TRBV5-5	NA	TGTGCCAGCTTAAGGGACTATGAGCAGTTCTTC	CASLRDYEQFF
few	TRBJ2-7	TRBV11-2	NA	TGTGCCAGCAGTCGTATCTTCTCCTCCTACGAGCAGTACTTC	CASSRIFSSYEQYF
NA	TRBJ1-2	TRBV19	NA	TGTGCCAGTAGTATTGGGACATCCACCGGGTATGGCTACACCTTC	CASSIGTSTGYGYTF
NA	TRBJ2-7	TRBV9	TRBD2	TGTGCCAGCAGCGCGGGACTAGCGGGGAGAAACTACGAGCAGTACTTC	CASSAGLAGRNYEQYF
NA	TRBJ1-4	TRBV19	NA	TGTGCCAGTAGGACAGCTGAAAAACTGTTTTTT	CASRTAEKLFF
NA	TRBJ2-7	TRBV18	NA	TGTGCCAGCTCACCCGGGGTGGAGCAGTACTTC	CASSPGVEQYF
NA	TRBJ1-1	TRBV3-1/TRBV3-2	NA	TGTGCCAGCAGCCAAGATAACGTTGGTAGGACACCTTTCTTT	CASSQDNVGRTPFF
NA	TRBJ2-7	TRBV7-6	TRBD1	TGTGCCAGCAGCTTACAGACAGGGGCGGTATACGAGCAGTACTTC	CASSLQTGAVYEQYF
few	TRBJ1-2	TRBV7-9	NA	TGTGCCAGCAGCTCCAGGATCGGCTACACCTTC	CASSSRIGYTF
NA	TRBJ1-6	TRBV29-1	NA	TGCAGCGTGAGGGTCAGGGGAGTCTGGCTGTCACCCCTCCACTTT	CSVRVRGVWLSPLHF
NA	TRBJ1-5	TRBV19	NA	TGTGCCAGTAGTATTAGCCGCAATCAGCCCCAGCATTTT	CASSISRNQPQHF
NA	TRBJ2-7	TRBV9	TRBD1	TGTGCCAGCAGCGTAGGTTCGGGACAGGGGATCTACGAGCAGTACTTC	CASSVGSGQGIYEQYF
NA	TRBJ2-1	TRBV5-8	TRBD2	TGTGCCAGCAGCTTCCGGACTAGCGGGAGGGCCGTTGAGCAGTTCTTC	CASSFRTSGRAVEQFF
NA	TRBJ1-2	TRBV10-1	TRBD1	TGCGCCACCCGGACAGGGGCCGTCTATGGCTACACCTTC	CATRTGAVYGYTF
NA	TRBJ2-1	TRBV29-1	TRBD2	TGCAGCGTTGAAGAACGGGGGGGGCTAGACAATGAGCAGTTCTTC	CSVEERGGLDNEQFF
few	TRBJ2-1	TRBV7-9	NA	TGTGCCAGCAGCTCTAGGGGGTCCCCCTACAATGAGCAGTTCTTC	CASSSRGSPYNEQFF
NA	TRBJ1-6	TRBV27	TRBD1	TGTGCCAGCAGTTTACTCCAGGCAGGGGGCCTCCATTCACCCCTCCACTTT	CASSLLQAGGLHSPLHF
NA	TRBJ2-4	TRBV9	TRBD1	TGTGCCAGCAGCGCCGACAGGGTCGGGGCCAAAAACATTCAGTACTTC	CASSADRVGAKNIQYF
NA	TRBJ1-2	TRBV20-1	NA	TGCAGTGCCACCCAGGGGCATGGCTACACCTTC	CSATQGHGYTF
NA	TRBJ1-2	TRBV29-1	TRBD1	TGCAGCGTGGGGACAGGGGGGGCCTATGGCTACACCTTC	CSVGTGGAYGYTF
NA	TRBJ1-2	TRBV10-1	NA	TGCGCCAGCAGCGAGGACGCTTTTGCAAGGGGAGGCTACACCTTC	CASSEDAFARGGYTF
NA	TRBJ2-7	TRBV10-2	NA	TGCGCCAGCAGTGAGTCTGAGGGAGGCGAGCAGTACTTC	CASSESEGGEQYF
NA	TRBJ2-7	TRBV5-5	TRBD1	TGTGCCAGCAGCTTGGATACAGGGGTCTCCTACGAGCAGTACTTC	CASSLDTGVSYEQYF
NA	TRBJ2-1	TRBV3-1/TRBV3-2	NA	TGTGCCAGCAGCCAAATATCGGGGGGCCGCTTGGGTGAGCAGTTCTTC	CASSQISGGRLGEQFF
NA	TRBJ2-1	TRBV19	TRBD2	TGTGCCAGTAGTATTTCTAGCGGGAGGAGGGGCAATGAGCAGTTCTTC	CASSISSGRRGNEQFF
NA	TRBJ1-1	TRBV11-2	TRBD1	TGTGCCAGCAGCTTAGGACAGGGCACTGAAGCTTTCTTT	CASSLGQGTEAFF
NA	TRBJ1-5	TRBV2	TRBD1	TGTGCCAGCACGGGACAGGGCAATCAGCCCCAGCATTTT	CASTGQGNQPQHF
NA	TRBJ2-3	TRBV19	NA	TGTGCCAGTAGTCTTATGACTGGCACAGATACGCAGTATTTT	CASSLMTGTDTQYF
NA	TRBJ1-1	TRBV19	NA	TGTGCCAGTAGTATGGGCCAGACGAACACTGAAGCTTTCTTT	CASSMGQTNTEAFF
NA	TRBJ2-7	TRBV2	NA	TGTGCCAGCAGTTTTGAGGGACAAGCCTACGAGCAGTACTTC	CASSFEGQAYEQYF
NA	TRBJ1-6	TRBV12-3/TRBV12-4	NA	TGTGCCAGTACATTGGGGGGTAATTCACCCCTCCACTTT	CASTLGGNSPLHF
NA	TRBJ1-3	TRBV11-2	NA	TGTGCCAGCAGCTTAGACGGTAGGGGGACAAGAGGCGCCAACACCATATATTTT	CASSLDGRGTRGANTIYF
NA	TRBJ1-2	TRBV19	NA	TGTGCCAGTAGTATATCAGCAGGAAATATGTATGGCTACACCTTC	CASSISAGNMYGYTF
NA	TRBJ2-1	TRBV30	NA	TGTGCCTGGAGGTTCGCTAGCCGTTACAATGAGCAGTTCTTC	CAWRFASRYNEQFF
NA	TRBJ2-1	TRBV28	TRBD2	TGTGCCAGCAGTTTAACGGGGGGTGAGCAGTTCTTC	CASSLTGGEQFF
NA	TRBJ1-1	TRBV7-9	TRBD1	TGTGCCAGCAGCAGAGATCAGGGGGCTCACACTGAAGCTTTCTTT	CASSRDQGAHTEAFF
NA	TRBJ2-6	TRBV7-3	TRBD1	TGTGCCAGCAGCCCAACCTTACAGGGGCTGAGCTCTGGGGCCAACGTCCTGACTTTC	CASSPTLQGLSSGANVLTF
medium-sized	TRBJ2-7	TRBV9	TRBD1	TGTGCCAGCAGCGACGGGACAGCCTACGAGCAGTACTTC	CASSDGTAYEQYF
NA	TRBJ2-7	TRBV27	NA	TGTGCCAGCAGTTTATCTGGGACTTTCGACTCCTACGAGCAGTACTTC	CASSLSGTFDSYEQYF
once	TRBJ1-2	TRBV4-1	TRBD1	TGCGCCAGCAGCCAAGTACTTTTGACAGGGGCGGGTGGCTACACCTTC	CASSQVLLTGAGGYTF
NA	TRBJ2-7	TRBV3-1/TRBV3-2	NA	TGTGCCAGCAGCCAATCGACTAGGAGATACGAGCAGTACTTC	CASSQSTRRYEQYF
NA	TRBJ2-5	TRBV4-1	NA	TGCGCCAGCAGCTCGGGTCTTCTTCGGGAGACCCAGTACTTC	CASSSGLLRETQYF
NA	TRBJ1-2	TRBV19	NA	TGTGCCAGTAGTATAGACACCTTCGGTCCTAACTATGGCTACACCTTC	CASSIDTFGPNYGYTF
NA	TRBJ1-1	TRBV5-1	NA	TGCGCCAGCAGCTCGGACAGCTTCAACACTGAAGCTTTCTTT	CASSSDSFNTEAFF
NA	TRBJ1-2	TRBV9	NA	TGTGCCAGCAGCGAGCCCGGGGGGCGCGGTTATGGCTACACCTTC	CASSEPGGRGYGYTF
NA	TRBJ2-1	TRBV9	NA	TGTGCCAGCAGCGCTGAGGGGGTCGCCTACAATGAGCAGTTCTTC	CASSAEGVAYNEQFF
few	TRBJ1-6	TRBV30	NA	TGTGCCTGGAGTGTAGACGGACTACTCCACTTT	CAWSVDGLLHF
once	TRBJ2-2	TRBV7-8	TRBD2	TGTGCCAGCAGCTTACGCGGGGGACCGCTGCAAACCGGGGAGCTGTTTTTT	CASSLRGGPLQTGELFF
NA	TRBJ1-6	TRBV10-3	TRBD1	TGTGCCATAGGAGGACAGGAAAATTCACCCCTCCACTTT	CAIGGQENSPLHF
NA	TRBJ2-1	TRBV27	NA	TGTGCCAGCAGTTCTACTAGCACTGAGCAGTTCTTC	CASSSTSTEQFF
NA	TRBJ2-2	TRBV24-1	NA	TGTGCCACCAGTGACCCCAAAGGGGCGGCCGGGGAGCTGTTTTTT	CATSDPKGAAGELFF
once	TRBJ2-7	TRBV5-1	TRBD2	TGCGCCAGCAGCTTGGCTAGCGGGGAGACCTACGAGCAGTACTTC	CASSLASGETYEQYF